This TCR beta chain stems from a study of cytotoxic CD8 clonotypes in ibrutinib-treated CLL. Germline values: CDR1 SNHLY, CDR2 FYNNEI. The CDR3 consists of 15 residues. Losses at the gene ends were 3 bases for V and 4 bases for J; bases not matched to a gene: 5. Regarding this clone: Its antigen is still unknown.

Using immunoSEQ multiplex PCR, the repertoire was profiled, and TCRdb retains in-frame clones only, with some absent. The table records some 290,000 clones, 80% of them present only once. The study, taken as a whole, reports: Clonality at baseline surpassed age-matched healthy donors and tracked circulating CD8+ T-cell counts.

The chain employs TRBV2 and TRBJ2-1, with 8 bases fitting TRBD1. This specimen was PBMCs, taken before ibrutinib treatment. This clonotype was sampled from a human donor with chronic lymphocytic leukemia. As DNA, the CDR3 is TGTGCCAGCAGTGAGCTACAGGGGGTGTACAATGAGCAGTTCTTC. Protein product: CASSELQGVYNEQFF.